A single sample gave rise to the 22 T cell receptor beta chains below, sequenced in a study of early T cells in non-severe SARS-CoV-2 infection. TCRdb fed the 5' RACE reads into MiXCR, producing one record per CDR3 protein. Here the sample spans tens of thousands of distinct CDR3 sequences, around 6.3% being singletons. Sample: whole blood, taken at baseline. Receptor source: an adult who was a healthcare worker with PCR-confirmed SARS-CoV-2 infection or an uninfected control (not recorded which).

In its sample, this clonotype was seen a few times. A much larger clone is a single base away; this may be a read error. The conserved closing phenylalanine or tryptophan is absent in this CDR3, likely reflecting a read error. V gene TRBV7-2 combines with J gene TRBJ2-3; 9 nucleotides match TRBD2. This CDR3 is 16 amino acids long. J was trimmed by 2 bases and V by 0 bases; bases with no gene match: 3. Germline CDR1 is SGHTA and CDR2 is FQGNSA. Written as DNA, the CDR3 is TGTGCCAGCAGCTTAGCCAGCGGGAGGCCCACAGATACGCAGTATTCT. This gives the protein CASSLASGRPTDTQYS.

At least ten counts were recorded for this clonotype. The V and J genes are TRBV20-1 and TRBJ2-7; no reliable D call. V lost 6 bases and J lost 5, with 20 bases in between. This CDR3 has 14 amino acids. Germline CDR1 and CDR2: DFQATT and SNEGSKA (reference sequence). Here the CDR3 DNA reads TGCAGTGCGGTATCTACGGGCCTCACCCACGAGCAGTACTTC. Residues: CSAVSTGLTHEQYF.

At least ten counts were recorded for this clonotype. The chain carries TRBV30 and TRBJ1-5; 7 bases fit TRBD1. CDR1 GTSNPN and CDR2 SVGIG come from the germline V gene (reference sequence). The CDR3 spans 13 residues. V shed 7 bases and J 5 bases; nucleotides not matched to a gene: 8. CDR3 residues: CAFATGVDQPQHF. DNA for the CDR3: TGTGCCTTCGCTACAGGGGTCGATCAGCCCCAGCATTTT.

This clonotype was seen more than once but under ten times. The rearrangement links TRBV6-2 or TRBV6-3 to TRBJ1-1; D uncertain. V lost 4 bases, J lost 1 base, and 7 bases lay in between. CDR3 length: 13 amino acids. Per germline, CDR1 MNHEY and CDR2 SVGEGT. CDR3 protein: CASSWGRNTEAFF. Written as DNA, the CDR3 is TGTGCCAGCAGTTGGGGTCGGAACACTGAAGCTTTCTTT.

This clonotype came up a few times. CDR3 in amino acids: CASSVAALAQDTQYF. The CDR3, as DNA: TGTGCCAGCAGCGTAGCGGCTCTCGCACAGGATACGCAGTATTTT. This chain links TRBV9 with TRBJ2-3; D gene uncertain. This CDR3 has 15 amino acids. V lost 0 bases to trimming and J lost 6 bases, with 14 bases between them. CDR1 and CDR2 from the germline V gene are SGDLS and YYNGEE.

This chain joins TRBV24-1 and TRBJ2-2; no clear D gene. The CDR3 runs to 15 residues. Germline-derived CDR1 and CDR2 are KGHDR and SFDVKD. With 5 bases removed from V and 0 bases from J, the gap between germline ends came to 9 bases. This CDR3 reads CATSALGTNTGELFF. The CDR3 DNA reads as TGTGCCACCAGTGCCCTGGGGACGAACACCGGGGAGCTGTTTTTT.

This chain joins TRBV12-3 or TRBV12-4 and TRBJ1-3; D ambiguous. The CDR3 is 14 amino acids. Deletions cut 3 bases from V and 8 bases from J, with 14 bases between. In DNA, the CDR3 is TGTGCCAGCAGTTTTGACGCCCACGGGGACACCATATATTTT. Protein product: CASSFDAHGDTIYF.

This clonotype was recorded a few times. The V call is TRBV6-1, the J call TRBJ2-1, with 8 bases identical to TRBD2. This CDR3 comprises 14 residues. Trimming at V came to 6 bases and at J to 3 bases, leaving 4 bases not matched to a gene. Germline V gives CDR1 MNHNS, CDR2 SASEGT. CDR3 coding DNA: TGTGCCAGCAGATTGCGGGAGGTCTACAATGAGCAGTTCTTC. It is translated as CASRLREVYNEQFF.

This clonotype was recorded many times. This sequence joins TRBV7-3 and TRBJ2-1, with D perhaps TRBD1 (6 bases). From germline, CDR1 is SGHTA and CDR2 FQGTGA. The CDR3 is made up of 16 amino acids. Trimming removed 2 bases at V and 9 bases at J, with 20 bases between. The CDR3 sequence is CASSLVGGDESSEQFF. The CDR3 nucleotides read TGTGCCAGCAGCTTAGTTGGGGGCGACGAGTCGAGTGAGCAGTTCTTC. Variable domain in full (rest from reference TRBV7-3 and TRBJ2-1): GAGVSQTPSNKVTEKGKYVELRCDPISGHTALYWYRQSLGQGPEFLIYFQGTGAADDSGLPNDRFFAVRPEGSVSTLKIQRTERGDSAVYLCASSLVGGDESSEQFFGPGTRLTVL.

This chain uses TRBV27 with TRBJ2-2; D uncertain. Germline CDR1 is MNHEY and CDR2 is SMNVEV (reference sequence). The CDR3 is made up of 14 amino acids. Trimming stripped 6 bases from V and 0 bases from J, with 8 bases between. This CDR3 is CASRANSNTGELFF. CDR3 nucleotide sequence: TGTGCCAGCAGAGCAAATTCGAACACCGGGGAGCTGTTTTTT.

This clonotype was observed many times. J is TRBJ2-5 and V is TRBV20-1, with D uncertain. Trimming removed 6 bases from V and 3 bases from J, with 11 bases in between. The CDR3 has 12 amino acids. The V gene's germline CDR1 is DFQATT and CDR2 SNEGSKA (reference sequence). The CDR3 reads CSAAKVEETQYF. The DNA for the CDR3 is TGCAGTGCGGCTAAGGTCGAAGAGACCCAGTACTTC.

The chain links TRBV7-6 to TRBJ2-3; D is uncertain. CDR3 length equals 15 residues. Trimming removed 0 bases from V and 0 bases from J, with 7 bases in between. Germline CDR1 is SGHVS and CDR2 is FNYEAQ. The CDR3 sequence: CASSLAGLSTDTQYF. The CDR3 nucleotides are TGTGCCAGCAGCTTAGCGGGTCTTAGCACAGATACGCAGTATTTT.

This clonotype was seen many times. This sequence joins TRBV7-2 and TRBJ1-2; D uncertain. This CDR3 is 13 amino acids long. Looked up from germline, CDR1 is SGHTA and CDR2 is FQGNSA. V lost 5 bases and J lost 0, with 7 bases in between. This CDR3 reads CASSLVPNYGYTF. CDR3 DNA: TGTGCCAGCAGCCTAGTCCCTAACTATGGCTACACCTTC. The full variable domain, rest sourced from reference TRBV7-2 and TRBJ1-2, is GAGVSQSPSNKVTEKGKDVELRCDPISGHTALYWYRQSLGQGLEFLIYFQGNSAPDKSGLPSDRFSAERTGGSVSTLTIQRTQQEDSAVYLCASSLVPNYGYTFGSGTRLTVV.

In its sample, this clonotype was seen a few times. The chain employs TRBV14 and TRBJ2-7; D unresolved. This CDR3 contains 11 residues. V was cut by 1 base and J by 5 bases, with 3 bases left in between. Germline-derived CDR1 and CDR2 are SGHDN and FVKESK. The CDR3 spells CASSQAHEQYF. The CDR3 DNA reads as TGTGCCAGCAGCCAAGCCCACGAGCAGTACTTC.

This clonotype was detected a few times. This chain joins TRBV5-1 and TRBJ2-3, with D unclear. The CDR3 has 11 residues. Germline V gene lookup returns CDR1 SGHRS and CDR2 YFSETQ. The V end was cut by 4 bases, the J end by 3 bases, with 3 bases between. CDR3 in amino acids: CASSQTDTQYF. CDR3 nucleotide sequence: TGCGCCAGCAGCCAGACAGATACGCAGTATTTT.

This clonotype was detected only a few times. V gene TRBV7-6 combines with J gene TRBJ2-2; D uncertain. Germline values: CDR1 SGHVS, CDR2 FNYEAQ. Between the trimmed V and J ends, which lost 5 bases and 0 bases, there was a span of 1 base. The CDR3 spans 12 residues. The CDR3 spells CASSTNTGELFF. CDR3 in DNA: TGTGCCAGCAGCACGAACACCGGGGAGCTGTTTTTT.

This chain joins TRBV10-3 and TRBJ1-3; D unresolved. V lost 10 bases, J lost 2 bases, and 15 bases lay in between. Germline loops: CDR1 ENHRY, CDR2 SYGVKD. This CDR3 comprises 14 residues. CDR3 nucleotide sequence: TGTGCCACCTACGGGAAGCAGACTGGAAACACCATATATTTT. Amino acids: CATYGKQTGNTIYF.

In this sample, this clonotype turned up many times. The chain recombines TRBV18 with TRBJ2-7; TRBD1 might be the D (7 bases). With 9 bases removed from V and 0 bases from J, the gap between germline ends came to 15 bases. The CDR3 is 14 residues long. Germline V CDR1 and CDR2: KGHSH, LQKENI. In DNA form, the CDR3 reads TGTGCCAGTTCGGAGGGGGCGAGCTCCTACGAGCAGTACTTC. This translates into CASSEGASSYEQYF.

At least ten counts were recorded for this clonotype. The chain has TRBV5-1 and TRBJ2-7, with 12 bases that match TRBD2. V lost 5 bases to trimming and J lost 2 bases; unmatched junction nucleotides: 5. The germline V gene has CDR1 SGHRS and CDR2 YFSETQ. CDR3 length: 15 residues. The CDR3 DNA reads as TGCGCCAGCAGTCAACTAGCGGGGGGCGCCTACGAGCAGTACTTC. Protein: CASSQLAGGAYEQYF.

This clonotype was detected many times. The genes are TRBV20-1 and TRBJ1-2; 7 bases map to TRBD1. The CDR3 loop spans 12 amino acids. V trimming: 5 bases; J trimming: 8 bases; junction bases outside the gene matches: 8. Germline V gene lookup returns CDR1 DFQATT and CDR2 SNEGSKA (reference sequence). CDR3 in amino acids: CSAFGTADGYTF. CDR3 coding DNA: TGCAGTGCTTTTGGGACAGCGGACGGCTACACCTTC.

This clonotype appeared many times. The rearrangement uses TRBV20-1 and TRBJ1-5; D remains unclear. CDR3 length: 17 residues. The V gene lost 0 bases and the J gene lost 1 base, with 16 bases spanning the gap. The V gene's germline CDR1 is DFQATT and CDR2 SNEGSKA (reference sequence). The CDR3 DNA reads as TGCAGTGCTAGAGAGCGGGTGGGTGCAGTAAGCAATCAGCCCCAGCATTTT. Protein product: CSARERVGAVSNQPQHF.

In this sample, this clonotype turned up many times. The CDR3 is CASSPWEQNQPQHF. The DNA for the CDR3 is TGTGCCAGCTCACCATGGGAACAGAATCAGCCCCAGCATTTT. The chain carries TRBV18 and TRBJ1-5; D is ambiguous. V dropped 2 bases and J dropped 4 bases, with 9 bases sitting between them. Germline V gene lookup returns CDR1 KGHSH and CDR2 LQKENI. This CDR3 contains 14 residues.